The sequence of this T cell receptor beta chain was determined in a study of long-term antiretroviral therapy in people with HIV. Trimming removed 1 base from V and 8 bases from J, with 14 bases in between. Germline lookup yields CDR1 LGHNA and CDR2 YSLEER. There are 14 residues in the CDR3. They ran version v3.0 of the immunoSEQ assay at survey level. This table comes from immunoSEQ multiplex PCR, and its TCRdb copy is limited to in-frame clones, with some not included. The table records over 25,000 clones, more than 85% of them present only once. Each HIV participant was treated in the United States.

The chain has TRBV4-3 and TRBJ1-2, with D possibly TRBD1 on 6 matching bases. The source material was unsorted PBMCs, sampled 6.2 years after starting antiretroviral therapy. The sequence derives from a man aged 35 to 55 with HIV. The CDR3 DNA reads TGCGCCAGCAGCCAAGCCGGGGGCTCGGGAGGCTACACCTTC. Its protein is CASSQAGGSGGYTF.